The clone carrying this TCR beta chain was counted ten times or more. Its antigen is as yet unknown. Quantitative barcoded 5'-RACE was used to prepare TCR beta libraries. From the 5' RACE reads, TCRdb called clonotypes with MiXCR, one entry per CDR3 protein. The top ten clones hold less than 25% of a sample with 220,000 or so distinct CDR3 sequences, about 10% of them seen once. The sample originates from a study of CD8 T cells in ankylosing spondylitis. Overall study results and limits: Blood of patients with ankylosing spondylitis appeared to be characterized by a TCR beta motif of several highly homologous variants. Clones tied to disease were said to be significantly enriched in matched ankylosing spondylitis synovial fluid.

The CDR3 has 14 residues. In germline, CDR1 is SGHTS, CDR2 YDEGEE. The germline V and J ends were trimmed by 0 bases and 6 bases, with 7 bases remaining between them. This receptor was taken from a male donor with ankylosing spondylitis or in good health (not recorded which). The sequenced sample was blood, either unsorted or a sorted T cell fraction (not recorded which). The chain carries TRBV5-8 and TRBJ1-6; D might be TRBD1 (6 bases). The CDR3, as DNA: TGTGCCAGCAGCTTGGGGACAGCTAATTCACCCCTCCACTTT. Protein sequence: CASSLGTANSPLHF. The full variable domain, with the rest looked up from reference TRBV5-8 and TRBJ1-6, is EAGVTQSPTHLIKTRGQQATLRCSPISGHTSVYWYQQALGLGLQFLLWYDEGEERNRGNFPPRFSGRQFPNYSSELNVNALELEDSALYLCASSLGTANSPLHFGNGTRLTVT.